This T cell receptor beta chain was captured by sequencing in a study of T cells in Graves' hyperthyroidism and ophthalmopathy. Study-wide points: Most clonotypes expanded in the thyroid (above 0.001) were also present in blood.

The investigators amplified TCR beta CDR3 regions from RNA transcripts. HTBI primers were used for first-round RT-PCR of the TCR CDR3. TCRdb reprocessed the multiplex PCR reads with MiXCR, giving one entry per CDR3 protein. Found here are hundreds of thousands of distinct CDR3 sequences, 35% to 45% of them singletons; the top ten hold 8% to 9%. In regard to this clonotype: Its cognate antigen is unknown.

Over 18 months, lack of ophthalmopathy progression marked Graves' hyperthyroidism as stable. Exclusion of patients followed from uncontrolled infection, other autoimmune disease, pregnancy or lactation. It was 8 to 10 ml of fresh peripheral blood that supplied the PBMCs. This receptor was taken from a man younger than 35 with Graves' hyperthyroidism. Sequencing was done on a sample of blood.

CDR3 region: CASGSLNQPQHF. The CDR3, as DNA: TGTGCCAGCGGATCGTTGAATCAGCCCCAGCATTTT. The gene calls are TRBV28 and TRBJ1-5, with D unresolved. V lost 8 bases and J 4 bases, leaving 9 bases between the germline ends. The CDR3 spans 12 residues. The germline gives CDR1 MDHEN, CDR2 SYDVKM.